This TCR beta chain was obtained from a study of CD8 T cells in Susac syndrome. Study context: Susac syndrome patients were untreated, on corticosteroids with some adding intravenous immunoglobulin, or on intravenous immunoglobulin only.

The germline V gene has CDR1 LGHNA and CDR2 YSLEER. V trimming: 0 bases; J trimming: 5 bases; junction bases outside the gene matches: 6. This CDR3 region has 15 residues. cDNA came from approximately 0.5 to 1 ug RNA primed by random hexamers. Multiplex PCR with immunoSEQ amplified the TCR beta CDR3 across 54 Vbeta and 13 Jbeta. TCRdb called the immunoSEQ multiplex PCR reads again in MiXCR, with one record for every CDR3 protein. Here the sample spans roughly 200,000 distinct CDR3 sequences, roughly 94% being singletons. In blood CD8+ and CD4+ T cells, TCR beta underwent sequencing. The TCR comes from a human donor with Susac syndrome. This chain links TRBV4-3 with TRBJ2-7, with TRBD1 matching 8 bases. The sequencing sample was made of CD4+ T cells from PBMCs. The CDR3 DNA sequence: TGCGCCAGCAGCCAAGAGGTGGACAGGGTCGACGAGCAGTACTTC. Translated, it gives CASSQEVDRVDEQYF.